Below, 6 T cell receptor beta chains from the same sample are listed, as sequenced in a study of T cell responses to AZD1222 COVID-19 vaccine. Generated by immunoSEQ multiplex PCR, the TCRdb table keeps only in-frame clones and is missing some. The sample consists of over 75,000 clones, roughly nine tenths of them appearing once. Source: peripheral blood, taken on day 0 of AZD1222 vaccination. The receptors stem from an adult in good health.

The rearrangement uses TRBV9 and TRBJ1-6; D is undetermined. V lost 0 bases and J lost 15, with 16 bases in between. CDR3 length: 14 amino acids. Germline V gene lookup returns CDR1 SGDLS and CDR2 YYNGEE. The CDR3, as DNA: TGTGCCAGCAGCGTAGAGGCAGCCACCCTAGTCCTCCACTTT. It specifies CASSVEAATLVLHF.

This chain joins TRBV4-2 and TRBJ2-1; unclear D gene. Trimming took 5 bases from V and 2 from J, leaving 7 bases between them. This CDR3 is 13 amino acids long. Germline values: CDR1 LGHNA, CDR2 YNFKEQ. The CDR3 protein is CASSSPTYNEQFF. The CDR3 region has the DNA TGTGCCAGCAGCAGCCCCACCTACAATGAGCAGTTCTTC.

Only one count was recorded for this clone. The genes are TRBV9 and TRBJ2-7, with TRBD1 matching 11 bases. CDR3 length: 15 amino acids. Unmatched junction bases numbered 2, after V lost 2 bases and J lost 1 base. The germline V gene encodes CDR1 SGDLS and CDR2 YYNGEE. The chain's CDR3 is CASSVGTGGSYEQYF. The CDR3 DNA reads as TGTGCCAGCAGCGTCGGGACAGGGGGTTCCTACGAGCAGTACTTC.

The V call is TRBV29-1, the J call TRBJ2-1, with 14 bases fitting TRBD2. Germline lookup yields CDR1 SQVTM and CDR2 ANQGSEA. The CDR3 is 21 residues long. V lost 3 bases and J lost 0; bases outside the gene matches: 16. The CDR3 is CSVEPIPGLAGASGSYNEQFF. Here the CDR3 DNA reads TGCAGCGTTGAGCCCATCCCGGGACTAGCGGGGGCGTCGGGCTCCTACAATGAGCAGTTCTTC.

The chain couples TRBV5-1 to TRBJ2-1, with TRBD2 identical over 14 bases. V shed 4 bases, J shed 6 bases, and the junction held 12 bases outside the gene matches. Germline V gives CDR1 SGHRS, CDR2 YFSETQ. The CDR3 loop spans 18 amino acids. CDR3 protein: CASSTSGTSGREANEQFF. CDR3 bases: TGCGCCAGCAGCACCTCCGGGACTAGCGGGAGAGAAGCCAATGAGCAGTTCTTC.

The chain employs TRBV30 and TRBJ1-5, with D perhaps TRBD1 (5 bases). Germline V gives CDR1 GTSNPN, CDR2 SVGIG (reference sequence). This CDR3 spans 14 amino acids. V lost 1 base and J 4 bases, leaving 11 bases between the germline ends. The CDR3 region is CAWSDKGKNQPQHF. The CDR3, as DNA: TGTGCCTGGAGTGATAAGGGGAAAAATCAGCCCCAGCATTTT. Full variable domain (remainder filled in from reference TRBV30 and TRBJ1-5): SQTIHQWPATLVQPVGSPLSLECTVEGTSNPNLYWYRQAAGRGLQLLFYSVGIGQISSEVPQNLSASRPQDRQFILSSKKLLLSDSGFYLCAWSDKGKNQPQHFGDGTRLSIL.